Included here is one TCR beta chain sequence, with context. J was trimmed by 6 bases and V by 4 bases; bases with no gene match: 11. The length of the CDR3 is 15 residues. Germline V gene lookup returns CDR1 MNHEY and CDR2 SVGAGI. The data originate from a study of blood T cell repertoires in COVID-19. Overall study: Sites in the United States, Italy and Spain provided acute and convalescent COVID-19 samples. T cells, B-cell-depleted T cells, or PBMCs provided the cDNA or gDNA that served as material.

Original processing notes: Nucleated cell number was recorded as an estimate derived from reference gene primer amplification. Sequencing used immunoSEQ multiplex PCR; TCRdb keeps in-frame clones, though not all of them. That table furnishes V, J and clone size, whereas the DNA furnished D and trimming. The table includes tens of thousands of clones, 82% detected once. The sample taken for sequencing was peripheral blood. V gene TRBV6-5 combines with J gene TRBJ1-1, with TRBD1 identical over 7 bases. This clonotype was sampled from a human donor with acute or convalescent COVID-19. The donor label of this sample is uncertain. The CDR3 loop is CASSWRQGGRAEAFF. CDR3 in DNA: TGTGCCAGCAGTTGGCGACAGGGAGGACGCGCTGAAGCTTTCTTT.